The 5 T cell receptor beta chains in this list originate from one sample, sequenced in a study of early T cells in non-severe SARS-CoV-2 infection. From the 5' RACE reads, TCRdb called clonotypes with MiXCR, one entry per CDR3 protein. The table records roughly 55,000 distinct CDR3 sequences, about 5.9% of them present only once. Material: whole blood. The source of these receptors is an adult who was a healthcare worker with PCR-confirmed SARS-CoV-2 infection or an uninfected control (not recorded which).

This clonotype was seen ten or more times. This rearrangement joins TRBV18 to TRBJ1-1; TRBD1 is a possible D gene (6 bases). Germline assignment: CDR1 KGHSH and CDR2 LQKENI. There are 14 residues in the CDR3. The V and J ends lost 3 bases and 3 bases respectively, with 11 bases between them. The CDR3 protein is CASSPQGRHTEAFF. DNA for the CDR3: TGTGCCAGCTCACCGCAGGGGCGGCACACTGAAGCTTTCTTT.

This clonotype has a count of ten or more. The chain's CDR3 is CASSPGLAVSTDTQYF. In DNA form, the CDR3 reads TGTGCCAGCAGCCCCGGACTAGCGGTGAGCACAGATACGCAGTATTTT. The genes are TRBV7-2 and TRBJ2-3, with TRBD2 matching 10 bases. The length of the CDR3 is 16 residues. Trimming cost V 5 bases and J 0 bases; bases outside gene matches: 5. The germline V gene has CDR1 SGHTA and CDR2 FQGNSA.

This clonotype is labeled as medium-sized. The V gene is TRBV4-2, the J gene TRBJ2-1; a possible D gene is TRBD1 (6 bases). V was trimmed by 0 bases and J by 2 bases, leaving 11 bases between them. Per the germline V gene, CDR1 is LGHNA and CDR2 is YNFKEQ. This CDR3 is built from 16 residues. CDR3 nucleotides: TGTGCCAGCAGCCAAGATACAGGGAGTCCCTACAATGAGCAGTTCTTC. Its protein is CASSQDTGSPYNEQFF.

This clonotype has more than one count but fewer than ten. The V and J genes are TRBV9 and TRBJ2-7; 11 nucleotides agree with TRBD2. The germline gives CDR1 SGDLS, CDR2 YYNGEE. J gave up 7 bases and V 4 bases, and 10 bases lay outside the gene matches. The CDR3 has 15 residues. CDR3 amino acids: CASSSSTSGTQEQYF. The CDR3 nucleotides read TGTGCCAGCAGCTCCTCGACTAGCGGGACCCAGGAGCAGTACTTC.

This clonotype has ten or more counts. The chain couples TRBV2 to TRBJ2-1; D is uncertain. CDR1 is SNHLY and CDR2 is FYNNEI in the germline V gene. V lost 8 bases and J 5 bases, leaving 1 base between the germline ends. The CDR3 loop spans 9 amino acids. The CDR3, as DNA: TGTGCCAGCCACAATGAGCAGTTCTTC. This sequence encodes CASHNEQFF.